These 20 T cell receptor beta chains were sequenced from one sample in a study of blood T cell repertoires in COVID-19. The table came from immunoSEQ multiplex PCR; TCRdb's copy has only in-frame clones and leaves some out. Here the sample spans around 320,000 clones, 85% to 95% being singletons. Sequenced: PBMCs or T cells enriched from blood (not recorded which). These receptors all stem from a woman aged 25-40 years who had been exposed to COVID-19.

The CDR3 nucleotides are TGTGCCAGCAGCCTAACTAACTATGGCTACACCTTC. It is translated as CASSLTNYGYTF. This chain joins TRBV5-6 and TRBJ1-2; no clear D gene. V lost 4 bases to trimming and J lost 0 bases, with 4 bases between them. There are 12 residues in the CDR3. Germline lookup yields CDR1 SGHDT and CDR2 YYEEEE.

This clone was observed a single time. J is TRBJ1-2 and V is TRBV30; D unclear. Per the germline V gene, CDR1 is GTSNPN and CDR2 is SVGIG (reference sequence). The CDR3 is 15 amino acids. V was shortened by 5 bases and J by 3 bases, with 19 bases between the two germline ends. The CDR3 nucleotides read TGTGCCTGGGTCCCTTTTGCGGGGAATGACTATGGCTACACCTTC. Protein sequence: CAWVPFAGNDYGYTF.

Here the CDR3 reads CASSLDTTTNEKLFF. In DNA form, the CDR3 reads TGTGCCAGCAGCTTGGACACCACAACTAATGAAAAACTGTTTTTT. V is TRBV5-4 and J is TRBJ1-4; D gene uncertain. The germline V gene has CDR1 SGHNT and CDR2 YYREEE (reference sequence). CDR3 length equals 15 residues. Trimming left V 0 bases short and J 0 bases short, with 6 bases between.

This clone has a single count. The chain combines TRBV6-1 with TRBJ2-3; D remains ambiguous. V shed 2 bases and J shed 11 bases, with 8 bases lying between them. This CDR3 spans 11 amino acids. Germline-derived CDR1 and CDR2 are MNHNS and SASEGT. The CDR3 sequence is CASSETYMQYF. In nucleotides, the CDR3 is TGTGCCAGCAGTGAAACATATATGCAGTATTTT.

V usage is TRBV7-8 and J usage is TRBJ2-4; no firm D call. The V end was cut by 4 bases, the J end by 4 bases, with 8 bases between. The CDR3 runs 13 residues. The V gene's germline CDR1 is SGHVS and CDR2 FQNEAQ. The CDR3 nucleotides read TGTGCCAGCAGCTACAGACATAAAAACATTCAGTACTTC. Its translation is CASSYRHKNIQYF.

Here the CDR3 reads CASRSADREIYGYTF. In DNA, the CDR3 is TGTGCCAGCAGATCAGCAGACAGGGAGATTTATGGCTACACCTTC. The rearrangement joins TRBV27 to TRBJ1-2; 7 nucleotides line up with TRBD1. The CDR3 is made up of 15 amino acids. Germline V gene lookup returns CDR1 MNHEY and CDR2 SMNVEV (reference sequence). Trimming cost V 6 bases and J 5 bases; bases outside gene matches: 12.

The chain uses TRBV2 and TRBJ2-1; D remains ambiguous. This CDR3 has 13 residues. Trimming pared 2 bases from V and 4 bases from J, leaving 6 bases between. Germline CDR1 is SNHLY and CDR2 is FYNNEI. CDR3 sequence reads: CASSETEYNEQFF. CDR3 bases: TGTGCCAGCAGTGAAACAGAATACAATGAGCAGTTCTTC. Full variable domain (remainder filled in from reference TRBV2 and TRBJ2-1): EPEVTQTPSHQVTQMGQEVILRCVPISNHLYFYWYRQILGQKVEFLVSFYNNEISEKSEIFDDQFSVERPDGSNFTLKIRSTKLEDSAMYFCASSETEYNEQFFGPGTRLTVL.

The V call is TRBV5-1, the J call TRBJ2-3; TRBD2 agrees at 8 bases. The V gene end was trimmed by 1 base and the J gene end by 2 bases; junction bases not matched to a gene: 6. Germline CDR1 reads SGHRS; CDR2 reads YFSETQ. There are 16 residues in the CDR3. CDR3 residues: CASSLTAGALTDTQYF. DNA of the CDR3: TGCGCCAGCAGCTTGACAGCGGGGGCCCTCACAGATACGCAGTATTTT.

The gene calls are TRBV4-1 and TRBJ1-6, with no clear D. Trimming removed 0 bases from V and 10 bases from J, with 16 bases in between. CDR1 MGHRA and CDR2 YSYEKL come from the germline V gene. The CDR3 totals 16 residues. CDR3 sequence: CASSQEVLRLGSPLHF. The CDR3 DNA reads TGCGCCAGCAGCCAAGAAGTACTGAGGTTAGGATCACCCCTCCACTTT.

This chain connects TRBV12-3 or TRBV12-4 to TRBJ2-5; D may be TRBD2 (6 bases). The CDR3 contains 12 residues. Trimming removed 10 bases at V and 5 bases at J, with 14 bases between. The CDR3 nucleotides are TGTGCCACCAGGTCGGGAGACGAGACCCAGTACTTC. Its translation: CATRSGDETQYF.

The chain has TRBV7-2 and TRBJ1-3, with 7 bases fitting TRBD1. CDR1 SGHTA and CDR2 FQGNSA come from the germline V gene. The CDR3 spans 16 residues. The J segment lost 2 bases and the V segment lost 5 bases, leaving 9 bases of the junction unmatched. Here the CDR3 DNA reads TGTGCCAGCAGCAAGGGACAGCCGGGGGCTGGAAACACCATATATTTT. Residues: CASSKGQPGAGNTIYF.

CDR3 residues: CASSLWDTSNTEAFF. The CDR3 coding sequence is TGTGCCAGCAGTTTGTGGGACACTTCTAACACTGAAGCTTTCTTT. The chain is built from TRBV28 and TRBJ1-1, with a weak D call TRBD1 (6 bases). Trimming took 3 bases from V and 2 from J, leaving 13 bases between them. The germline V gene encodes CDR1 MDHEN and CDR2 SYDVKM. The CDR3 is made up of 15 amino acids.

The V gene is TRBV11-3, the J gene TRBJ2-2; D remains unclear. The CDR3 contains 13 residues. V gave up 3 bases and J gave up 1 base, with 3 bases separating them. CDR1 is SGHNT and CDR2 is YENEEA in the germline V gene. The CDR3 region has the DNA TGTGCCAGCAGCTTGCGGAACACCGGGGAGCTGTTTTTT. Protein product: CASSLRNTGELFF.

V is TRBV20-1 and J is TRBJ2-7; unclear D gene. This CDR3 spans 10 amino acids. From germline, CDR1 is DFQATT and CDR2 SNEGSKA (reference sequence). With 5 bases removed from V and 3 bases from J, the gap between germline ends came to 5 bases. The CDR3 reads CSAVSYEQYF. The DNA of the CDR3 is TGCAGTGCTGTCAGCTACGAGCAGTACTTC.

The V call is TRBV6-1, the J call TRBJ1-5; D is uncertain. V dropped 3 bases and J dropped 4 bases, with 7 bases sitting between them. The CDR3 totals 13 residues. CDR1 and CDR2 (germline): MNHNS, SASEGT. CDR3 loop: CASSDTGNQPQHF. Here the CDR3 DNA reads TGTGCCAGCAGTGATACGGGAAATCAGCCCCAGCATTTT.

This chain connects TRBV19 to TRBJ1-1; 7 nucleotides align to TRBD1. The trim removed 6 bases at V and 3 bases at J, leaving 7 bases unmatched. This CDR3 is 14 amino acids long. CDR1 and CDR2 (germline): LNHDA, SQIVND (reference sequence). In DNA form, the CDR3 reads TGTGCCAGTAGACTCACAGGGGACTACACTGAAGCTTTCTTT. It translates to CASRLTGDYTEAFF.

This clone has a handful of counts. V is TRBV7-9 and J is TRBJ1-1, with D possibly matching TRBD1 (6 bases). With 5 bases removed from V and 2 bases from J, the gap between germline ends came to 21 bases. Germline loops: CDR1 SEHNR, CDR2 FQNEAQ (reference sequence). CDR3 length: 17 amino acids. CDR3 sequence reads: CASSPPTRGGFNTEAFF. The CDR3 DNA is TGTGCCAGCAGCCCACCTACCCGTGGGGGCTTCAACACTGAAGCTTTCTTT.

This clone was seen just once. In DNA form, the CDR3 reads TGTGCCAGCACTAGAGACAGGGGGCAGACCCAGTACTTC. Amino acids: CASTRDRGQTQYF. The J gene is TRBJ2-5, the V gene TRBV7-2; 10 bases are a match to TRBD1. J gave up 6 bases and V 7 bases, and 5 bases lay outside the gene matches. The CDR3 loop spans 13 amino acids. The V gene's germline CDR1 is SGHTA and CDR2 FQGNSA.

The chain recombines TRBV2 with TRBJ1-5, with D perhaps TRBD1 (5 bases). Trimming cost V 7 bases and J 5 bases, with 9 bases left between them. CDR1 and CDR2 from the germline V gene are SNHLY and FYNNEI. The CDR3 length is 12 residues. The CDR3 here is CASKGRDQPQHF. In DNA form, the CDR3 reads TGTGCCAGCAAGGGCAGGGATCAGCCCCAGCATTTT.

This clone came up once. The chain has TRBV24-1 and TRBJ2-1; 13 nucleotides match TRBD2. This CDR3 is 18 amino acids long. J gave up 3 bases and V 4 bases, and 8 bases lay outside the gene matches. CDR1 and CDR2 from the germline V gene are KGHDR and SFDVKD. CDR3 nucleotides: TGTGCCACCAGTGACTACGGGACTAGCGGGGATTACTACAATGAGCAGTTCTTC. It translates to CATSDYGTSGDYYNEQFF.